These 23 T cell receptor beta chains share one sample of origin, sequenced in a study of identical twins. TCRdb passed the 5' RACE reads through MiXCR, listing each CDR3 protein once. The sample consists of 550,000 to 700,000 distinct CDR3 sequences, more than 9% of them appearing once. This sample was shared with a second study, whose subject was yellow fever vaccine responses in identical twins.

The sequenced sample consisted of PBMCs. The receptors here all came from a woman aged 18-30 years in good health.

This clonotype was detected many times. This chain uses TRBV5-1 with TRBJ2-7, with D unclear. This CDR3 is built from 13 residues. Germline loops: CDR1 SGHRS, CDR2 YFSETQ. Trimming left V 4 bases short and J 0 bases short, with 8 bases between. The CDR3 loop is CASSDGLSYEQYF. DNA for the CDR3: TGCGCCAGCAGCGACGGCCTCTCCTACGAGCAGTACTTC.

In its sample, this clonotype was seen many times. This sequence joins TRBV7-2 and TRBJ2-2; 12 bases agree with TRBD2. The J segment lost 4 bases and the V segment lost 5 bases, leaving 5 bases of the junction unmatched. CDR1 is SGHTA, CDR2 FQGNSA, per germline. The CDR3 loop spans 16 amino acids. The CDR3 DNA sequence: TGTGCCAGCAGCATAACTAGCGGGGGGCGCACCGGGGAGCTGTTTTTT. Translated, it gives CASSITSGGRTGELFF.

This clonotype was picked up many times. The CDR3 DNA sequence: TGTGCCAGCAGCCAGTCGAGCGGGAGCCACAATGAGCAGTTCTTC. This sequence encodes CASSQSSGSHNEQFF. The rearrangement links TRBV3-1 to TRBJ2-1; 8 bases match TRBD2. Germline loops: CDR1 LGHDT, CDR2 YNNKEL (reference sequence). This CDR3 spans 15 amino acids. V was clipped by 3 bases and J by 5 bases; unmatched bases: 6.

The rearrangement uses TRBV5-1 and TRBJ1-3; D remains ambiguous. Looked up from germline, CDR1 is SGHRS and CDR2 is YFSETQ. V was shortened by 4 bases and J by 3 bases, with 14 bases between the two germline ends. This CDR3 has 15 amino acids. CDR3 sequence: CASSPTAGNGNTIYF. In DNA form, the CDR3 reads TGCGCCAGCAGCCCTACTGCGGGGAATGGAAACACCATATATTTT.

This clonotype was counted only a few times. The rearrangement uses TRBV29-1 and TRBJ2-7, with D uncertain. The CDR3 length is 14 residues. Germline CDR1 and CDR2: SQVTM and ANQGSEA. Trimming took off 4 bases at V and 1 base at J, with 14 bases between the two ends. For the CDR3, the DNA is TGCAGCGTTGTTGGGGTTGATCGGTCCTACGAGCAGTACTTC. Translated: CSVVGVDRSYEQYF.

This clonotype was counted between two and nine times. This chain uses TRBV2 with TRBJ2-1, with TRBD1 matching 7 bases. Germline V CDR1 and CDR2: SNHLY, FYNNEI. The CDR3 length is 15 residues. With 2 bases clipped from V and 5 bases from J, the junction kept 6 bases outside the gene matches. The CDR3 DNA reads TGTGCCAGCAGTGAAAGGGGGCAGGTCAACAATGAGCAGTTCTTC. Translation gives CASSERGQVNNEQFF.

This clonotype was observed at least ten times. This chain joins TRBV5-1 and TRBJ1-1; no firm D call. The CDR3 runs to 15 residues. V was cut by 4 bases and J by 0 bases, with 13 bases left in between. Germline lookup yields CDR1 SGHRS and CDR2 YFSETQ. Here the CDR3 reads CASSHQDGLNTEAFF. The CDR3 DNA reads TGCGCCAGCAGCCACCAGGACGGATTGAACACTGAAGCTTTCTTT.

The chain is built from TRBV20-1 and TRBJ2-5; D ambiguous. The CDR3 totals 10 residues. The germline V gene has CDR1 DFQATT and CDR2 SNEGSKA (reference sequence). V was cut by 6 bases and J by 5 bases, with 7 bases left in between. The CDR3 spells CSAMYETQYF. The CDR3 DNA reads TGCAGTGCGATGTATGAGACCCAGTACTTC.

This clonotype was seen at least ten times. The chain has TRBV6-2 or TRBV6-3 and TRBJ2-1, with D possibly being TRBD1 or TRBD2 (5 bases each). The germline V and J ends were trimmed by 8 bases and 8 bases, with 10 bases remaining between them. The CDR3 contains 11 residues. Germline loops: CDR1 MNHEY, CDR2 SVGEGT. DNA of the CDR3: TGTGCCAGCGGGACCCGGGATGAGCAGTTCTTC. Translated, it gives CASGTRDEQFF.

Turning to this clonotype: Sequence at one end of the junction differs from germline and may be a read error. The V gene is TRBV27, the J gene TRBJ2-3; 7 bases fit TRBD2. CDR1 and CDR2 (germline): MNHEY, SMNVEV (reference sequence). This CDR3 is built from 14 residues. The CDR3 DNA reads TGTGCCAGCAGTTTACTAGCGGTCCCAGATACGGAGTATTTT. Translation: CASSLLAVPDTEYF.

This clonotype was observed a handful of times. The chain has TRBV29-1 and TRBJ2-1, with 14 nucleotides matching TRBD2. This CDR3 is built from 16 residues. The V and J ends lost 6 bases and 0 bases, in that order; junction bases with no gene match: 4. Germline V lookup: CDR1 SQVTM, CDR2 ANQGSEA. The CDR3 reads CSVIGTSGSSYNEQFF. Here the CDR3 DNA reads TGCAGCGTGATCGGGACTAGCGGGAGCTCCTACAATGAGCAGTTCTTC.

This clonotype was observed a handful of times. V usage is TRBV7-2 and J usage is TRBJ2-2, with 7 bases aligning to TRBD1. Germline V gene lookup returns CDR1 SGHTA and CDR2 FQGNSA. V lost 5 bases and J lost 7; bases outside the gene matches: 13. The CDR3 runs 16 residues. The CDR3, as DNA: TGTGCCAGCAGCCGAGAGGCAGGGGGAGAGTACGGGGAGCTGTTTTTT. This codes for CASSREAGGEYGELFF.

At least ten counts were recorded for this clonotype. The chain joins TRBV5-6 to TRBJ2-1; 10 bases map to TRBD1. CDR3 size: 14 residues. CDR1 and CDR2 (germline): SGHDT, YYEEEE. V lost 3 bases and J lost 5; bases outside the gene matches: 2. In nucleotides, the CDR3 is TGTGCCAGCAGCTGGGACAGGGGTAACAATGAGCAGTTCTTC. Translating gives CASSWDRGNNEQFF.

The chain couples TRBV6-6 to TRBJ2-3; D might be TRBD1 (6 bases). Germline CDR1 and CDR2: MNHNY and SVGAGI (reference sequence). The CDR3 contains 12 residues. V lost 8 bases and J lost 4, with 10 bases in between. CDR3 sequence: CASQGWSDTQYF. CDR3 coding DNA: TGTGCCAGCCAGGGGTGGTCAGATACGCAGTATTTT.

This chain joins TRBV20-1 and TRBJ2-1, with 11 bases that match TRBD2. The CDR3 runs to 15 residues. Germline values: CDR1 DFQATT, CDR2 SNEGSKA (reference sequence). J lost 10 bases, V lost 2 bases, and 10 bases had no gene match. The chain's CDR3 is CSARRLAGNYGEQFF. Written as DNA, the CDR3 is TGCAGTGCTAGAAGACTAGCGGGGAACTACGGCGAGCAGTTCTTC.

This sequence joins TRBV2 and TRBJ2-3; possible D gene TRBD2, 5 bases. The CDR3 is made up of 12 amino acids. Germline V gives CDR1 SNHLY, CDR2 FYNNEI. V lost 6 bases and J 8 bases, leaving 12 bases between the germline ends. CDR3 bases: TGTGCCAGCAGGAACAACGCGGGTACGCAGTATTTT. Protein: CASRNNAGTQYF. Full variable domain (outside the CDR3, taken from reference TRBV2 and TRBJ2-3): EPEVTQTPSHQVTQMGQEVILRCVPISNHLYFYWYRQILGQKVEFLVSFYNNEISEKSEIFDDQFSVERPDGSNFTLKIRSTKLEDSAMYFCASRNNAGTQYFGPGTRLTVL.

This clonotype was recorded many times. The chain couples TRBV20-1 to TRBJ1-6; 9 bases map to TRBD1. J gave up 10 bases and V 2 bases, and 12 bases lay outside the gene matches. CDR3 size: 16 residues. The V gene's germline CDR1 is DFQATT and CDR2 SNEGSKA (reference sequence). The CDR3: CSARLTGGAVESPLHF. CDR3 DNA: TGCAGTGCTAGATTAACAGGGGGCGCGGTTGAATCACCCCTCCACTTT.

This clonotype has ten or more counts. The chain is built from TRBV3-1 and TRBJ2-7; D might be TRBD2 (5 bases). The CDR3 consists of 16 residues. Germline V gives CDR1 LGHDT, CDR2 YNNKEL (reference sequence). V lost 1 base and J 2 bases, leaving 15 bases between the germline ends. This CDR3 reads CASSQATRGGPYEQYF. In DNA, the CDR3 is TGTGCCAGCAGCCAAGCAACCCGCGGCGGGCCCTACGAGCAGTACTTC.

This sequence joins TRBV3-1 and TRBJ2-7; unclear D gene. CDR3 length: 12 amino acids. Trimming took 4 bases from V and 5 from J, leaving 9 bases between them. Per the germline V gene, CDR1 is LGHDT and CDR2 is YNNKEL (reference sequence). The CDR3, as DNA: TGTGCCAGCAGCCTGACTCCCAACGAGCAGTACTTC. As protein: CASSLTPNEQYF.

This clonotype was observed a few times. The rearrangement joins TRBV28 to TRBJ2-3; TRBD1 matches at 9 bases. V lost 6 bases and J lost 3; bases outside the gene matches: 4. Germline lookup yields CDR1 MDHEN and CDR2 SYDVKM. The length of the CDR3 is 14 residues. The CDR3 region is CASSSDRGTDTQYF. The CDR3 bases are TGTGCCAGCAGCTCGGACAGGGGAACAGATACGCAGTATTTT.

A few counts support this clonotype. The chain combines TRBV5-1 with TRBJ2-1, with TRBD2 as a possible D gene (6 bases). The V and J ends lost 4 bases and 8 bases respectively, with 31 bases between them. This CDR3 has 19 amino acids. CDR1 SGHRS and CDR2 YFSETQ come from the germline V gene. The CDR3 sequence: CASSPTARFFRERSHEQFF. The CDR3 bases are TGCGCCAGCAGCCCTACGGCACGTTTTTTCCGGGAGCGGAGTCATGAGCAGTTCTTC. The full variable domain, with the rest looked up from reference TRBV5-1 and TRBJ2-1, is KAGVTQTPRYLIKTRGQQVTLSCSPISGHRSVSWYQQTPGQGLQFLFEYFSETQRNKGNFPGRFSGRQFSNSRSEMNVSTLELGDSALYLCASSPTARFFRERSHEQFFGPGTRLTVL.

This clonotype was recorded many times. The J gene is TRBJ2-3, the V gene TRBV2; the match to TRBD2 covers 7 bases. Trimming took 3 bases from V and 0 from J; bases not matched to a gene: 3. This CDR3 is built from 15 residues. Germline assignment: CDR1 SNHLY and CDR2 FYNNEI. This chain's CDR3 is CASSEGRGSTDTQYF. The CDR3, as DNA: TGTGCCAGCAGTGAGGGGCGGGGGAGCACAGATACGCAGTATTTT. The whole variable domain, remainder taken from reference TRBV2 and TRBJ2-3, is EPEVTQTPSHQVTQMGQEVILRCVPISNHLYFYWYRQILGQKVEFLVSFYNNEISEKSEIFDDQFSVERPDGSNFTLKIRSTKLEDSAMYFCASSEGRGSTDTQYFGPGTRLTVL.

The chain carries TRBV3-1 and TRBJ1-2; 7 bases are shared with TRBD1. Germline trimming cut 3 bases from V and 3 bases from J; bases unmatched to any gene: 7. The length of the CDR3 is 15 residues. Germline V lookup: CDR1 LGHDT, CDR2 YNNKEL (reference sequence). The CDR3 region has the DNA TGTGCCAGCAGCCATCGGGTAGGGGGCCACTATGGCTACACCTTC. Its translation is CASSHRVGGHYGYTF.